This TCR beta chain was sequenced in a study of blood T cell repertoires in COVID-19. In the study overall: The United States, Italy and Spain supplied acute and convalescent COVID-19 samples. In each case, the material was cDNA or gDNA derived from T cells, B-cell-depleted T cells, or PBMCs.

Methods used by the authors: The authors estimated nucleated cell counts from reference gene primer amplification. Repertoires were generated with immunoSEQ multiplex PCR, while TCRdb's copy carries only in-frame clones and drops some. V and J calls and clone size follow that table, whereas D and trimming were derived from the DNA. The data hold around 74,000 clones, with roughly 90% observed a single time. V lost 5 bases, J lost 7 bases, and 6 bases stayed unmatched. Looked up from germline, CDR1 is LGHNA and CDR2 is YSLEER. CDR3 length: 15 amino acids. This clonotype was obtained from an elderly woman with active or convalescent COVID-19. J is TRBJ2-2 and V is TRBV4-3, with 11 bases matching TRBD2. The specimen was peripheral blood. The CDR3 sequence is CASSYRLAGNGELFF. CDR3 DNA: TGCGCCAGCAGCTACCGACTAGCGGGGAACGGGGAGCTGTTTTTT.